The source of this T cell receptor (beta chain) is a study of response to subunit inactivated influenza vaccine. Study-wide points: Authors suggested few new T cells are recruited by each seasonal influenza vaccination.

TCRdb reprocessed the RT-PCR reads via MiXCR and lists one record per CDR3 protein. The sample has more than 400,000 distinct CDR3 sequences, around 9.9% seen once; the top ten hold 12%. Trimming at V came to 6 bases and at J to 2 bases, leaving 6 bases not matched to a gene. The CDR3 is 16 residues long. This clonotype was counted only a few times. The antigen is undetermined. Source: PBMCs from blood, taken 35 to 45 days after vaccination. The genes are TRBV12-3 or TRBV12-4 and TRBJ2-1; 11 positions match TRBD2. The TCR originated in a man in his forties or fifties who received an inactivated influenza vaccine. The CDR3 DNA follows: TGTGCCAGCAGGACTCTAGCGGGGGGTACCTACAATGAGCAGTTCTTC. Residues: CASRTLAGGTYNEQFF.